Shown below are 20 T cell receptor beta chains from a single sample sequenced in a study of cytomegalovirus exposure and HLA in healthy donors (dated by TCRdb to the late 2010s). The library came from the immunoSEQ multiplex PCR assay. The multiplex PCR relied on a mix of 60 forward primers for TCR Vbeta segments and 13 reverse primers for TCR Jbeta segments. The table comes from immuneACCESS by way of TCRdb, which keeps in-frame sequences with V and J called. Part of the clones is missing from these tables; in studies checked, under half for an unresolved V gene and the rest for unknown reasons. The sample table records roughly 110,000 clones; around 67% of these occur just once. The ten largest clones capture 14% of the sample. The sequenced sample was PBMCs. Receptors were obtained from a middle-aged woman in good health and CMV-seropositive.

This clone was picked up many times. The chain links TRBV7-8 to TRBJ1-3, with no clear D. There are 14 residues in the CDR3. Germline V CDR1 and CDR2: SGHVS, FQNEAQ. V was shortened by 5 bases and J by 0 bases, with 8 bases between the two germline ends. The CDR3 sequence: CASSNRGSGNTIYF. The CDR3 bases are TGTGCCAGCAGCAATCGGGGCTCTGGAAACACCATATATTTT.

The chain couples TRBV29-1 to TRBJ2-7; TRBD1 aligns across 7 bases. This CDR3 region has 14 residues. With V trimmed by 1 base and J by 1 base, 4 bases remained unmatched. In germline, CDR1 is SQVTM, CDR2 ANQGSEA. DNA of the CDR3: TGCAGCGTTGAAGGAGACAGGGTTTCCTACGAGCAGTACTTC. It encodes CSVEGDRVSYEQYF.

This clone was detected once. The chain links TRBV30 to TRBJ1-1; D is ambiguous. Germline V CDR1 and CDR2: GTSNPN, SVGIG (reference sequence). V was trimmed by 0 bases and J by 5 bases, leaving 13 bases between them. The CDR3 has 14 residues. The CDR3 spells CAWSVTGSGTEAFF. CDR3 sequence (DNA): TGTGCCTGGAGTGTAACGGGGTCGGGGACTGAAGCTTTCTTT.

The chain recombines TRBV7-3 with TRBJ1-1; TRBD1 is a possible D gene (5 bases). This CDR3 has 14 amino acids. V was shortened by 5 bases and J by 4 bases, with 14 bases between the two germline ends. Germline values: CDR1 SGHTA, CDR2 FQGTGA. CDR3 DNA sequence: TGTGCCAGCAGCGATCAGGGATCGGGCACTGAAGCTTTCTTT. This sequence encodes CASSDQGSGTEAFF. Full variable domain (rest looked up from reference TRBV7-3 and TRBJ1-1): GAGVSQTPSNKVTEKGKYVELRCDPISGHTALYWYRQSLGQGPEFLIYFQGTGAADDSGLPNDRFFAVRPEGSVSTLKIQRTERGDSAVYLCASSDQGSGTEAFFGQGTRLTVV.

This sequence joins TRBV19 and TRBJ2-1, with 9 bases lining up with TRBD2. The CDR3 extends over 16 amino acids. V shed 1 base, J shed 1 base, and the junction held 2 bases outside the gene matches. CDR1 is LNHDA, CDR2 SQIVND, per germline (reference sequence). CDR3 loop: CASSIVAGDSYNEQFF. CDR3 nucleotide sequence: TGTGCCAGTAGTATAGTAGCGGGGGATTCCTACAATGAGCAGTTCTTC.

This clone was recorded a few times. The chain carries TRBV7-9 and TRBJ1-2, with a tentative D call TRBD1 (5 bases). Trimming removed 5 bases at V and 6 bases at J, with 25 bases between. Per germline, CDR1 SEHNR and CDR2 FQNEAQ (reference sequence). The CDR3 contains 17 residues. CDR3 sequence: CASSPRVAGRSKNGYTF. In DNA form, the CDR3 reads TGTGCCAGCAGCCCCAGGGTGGCAGGAAGGTCAAAGAATGGCTACACCTTC.

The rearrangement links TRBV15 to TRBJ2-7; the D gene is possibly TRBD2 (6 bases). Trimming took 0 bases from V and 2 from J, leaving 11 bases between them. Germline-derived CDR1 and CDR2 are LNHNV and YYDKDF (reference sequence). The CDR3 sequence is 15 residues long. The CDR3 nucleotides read TGTGCCACCAGCAGAGATCCCACGGGAGCCTACGAGCAGTACTTC. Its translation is CATSRDPTGAYEQYF.

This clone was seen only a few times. CDR3 nucleotides: TGTGCCAGCAGCCTTGGGCAGGACACTGAAGCTTTCTTT. This encodes CASSLGQDTEAFF. The chain carries TRBV4-2 and TRBJ1-1; D is unresolved. The CDR3 has 13 residues. Germline lookup yields CDR1 LGHNA and CDR2 YNFKEQ. Between the trimmed V and J ends, which lost 4 bases and 3 bases, there was a span of 9 bases.

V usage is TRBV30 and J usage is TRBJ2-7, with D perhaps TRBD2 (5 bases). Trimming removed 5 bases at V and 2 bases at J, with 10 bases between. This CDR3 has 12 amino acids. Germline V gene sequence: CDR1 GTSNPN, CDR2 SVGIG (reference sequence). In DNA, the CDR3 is TGTGCCTGGGACACGGGGACCTACGAGCAGTACTTC. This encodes CAWDTGTYEQYF.

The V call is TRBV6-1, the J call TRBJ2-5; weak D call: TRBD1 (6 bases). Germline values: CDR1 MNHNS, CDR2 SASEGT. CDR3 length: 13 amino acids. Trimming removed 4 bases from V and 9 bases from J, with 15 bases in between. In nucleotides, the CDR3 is TGTGCCAGCAGTGTCCAAGGGGGTCGGGCCCAGTACTTC. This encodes CASSVQGGRAQYF.

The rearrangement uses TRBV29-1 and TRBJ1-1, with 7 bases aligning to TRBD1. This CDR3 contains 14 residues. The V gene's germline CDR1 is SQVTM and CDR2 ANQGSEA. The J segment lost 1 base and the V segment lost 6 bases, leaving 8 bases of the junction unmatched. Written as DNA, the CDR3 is TGCAGCGTACACAGGGGTCTAGAGAACACTGAAGCTTTCTTT. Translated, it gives CSVHRGLENTEAFF.

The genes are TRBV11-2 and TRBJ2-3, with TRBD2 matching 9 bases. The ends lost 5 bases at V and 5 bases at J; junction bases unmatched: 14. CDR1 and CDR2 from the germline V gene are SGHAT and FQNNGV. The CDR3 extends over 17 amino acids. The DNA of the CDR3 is TGTGCCAGCAGCACTAGAGCGGCGGGGGGGCGCCTAGATACGCAGTATTTT. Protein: CASSTRAAGGRLDTQYF.

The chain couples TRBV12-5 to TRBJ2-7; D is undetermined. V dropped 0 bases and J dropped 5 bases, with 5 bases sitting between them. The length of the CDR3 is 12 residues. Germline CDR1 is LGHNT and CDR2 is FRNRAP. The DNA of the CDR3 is TGTGCTAGTGGTTTGGTATCGGACGAGCAGTACTTC. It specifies CASGLVSDEQYF.

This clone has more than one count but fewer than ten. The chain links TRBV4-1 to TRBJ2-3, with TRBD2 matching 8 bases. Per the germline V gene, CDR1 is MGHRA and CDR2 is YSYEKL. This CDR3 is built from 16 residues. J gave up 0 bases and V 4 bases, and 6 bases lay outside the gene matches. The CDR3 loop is CASSLGGAVSTDTQYF. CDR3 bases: TGCGCCAGCAGCCTCGGGGGGGCGGTCAGCACAGATACGCAGTATTTT.

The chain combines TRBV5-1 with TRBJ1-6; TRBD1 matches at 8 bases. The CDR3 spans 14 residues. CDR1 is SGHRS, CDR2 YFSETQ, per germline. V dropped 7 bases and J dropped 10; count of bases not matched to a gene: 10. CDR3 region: CASGPGGKWSPLHF. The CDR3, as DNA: TGCGCCAGCGGCCCAGGGGGCAAGTGGTCACCCCTCCACTTT.

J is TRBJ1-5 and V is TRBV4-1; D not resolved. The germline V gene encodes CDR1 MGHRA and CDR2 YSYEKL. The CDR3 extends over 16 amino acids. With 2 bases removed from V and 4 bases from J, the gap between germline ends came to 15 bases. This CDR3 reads CASSQFPREGNQPQHF. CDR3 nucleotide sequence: TGCGCCAGCAGCCAATTCCCGAGGGAAGGGAATCAGCCCCAGCATTTT.

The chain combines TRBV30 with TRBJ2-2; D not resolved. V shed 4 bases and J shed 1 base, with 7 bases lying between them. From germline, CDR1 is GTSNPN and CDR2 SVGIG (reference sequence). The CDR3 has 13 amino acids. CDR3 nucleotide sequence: TGTGCCTGGACCGACAAGAACACCGGGGAGCTGTTTTTT. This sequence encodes CAWTDKNTGELFF.

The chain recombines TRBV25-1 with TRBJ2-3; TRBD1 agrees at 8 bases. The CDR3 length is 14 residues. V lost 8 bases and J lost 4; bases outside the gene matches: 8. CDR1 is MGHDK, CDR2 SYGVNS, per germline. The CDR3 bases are TGTGCCAGCGGAAGGACAGGGAATGCAGATACGCAGTATTTT. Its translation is CASGRTGNADTQYF.

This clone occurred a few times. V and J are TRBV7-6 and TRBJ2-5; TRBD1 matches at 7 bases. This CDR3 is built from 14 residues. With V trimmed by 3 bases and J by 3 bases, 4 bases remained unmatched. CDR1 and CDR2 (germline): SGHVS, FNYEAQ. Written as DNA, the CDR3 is TGTGCCAGCAGCTTTTCGGGGACAGAAGAGACCCAGTACTTC. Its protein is CASSFSGTEETQYF.

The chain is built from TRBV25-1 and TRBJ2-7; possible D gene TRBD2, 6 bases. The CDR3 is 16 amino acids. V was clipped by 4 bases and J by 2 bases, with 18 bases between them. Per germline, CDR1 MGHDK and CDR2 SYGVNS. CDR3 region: CASSASVWRGTYEQYF. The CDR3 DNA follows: TGTGCCAGCAGTGCCTCGGTGTGGCGGGGTACCTACGAGCAGTACTTC.